This TCR beta chain was captured in a study of cytomegalovirus exposure and HLA in healthy donors. Notes on the study in general: As a later analysis revealed, most CMV-associated TCR beta chains appeared HLA-restricted. As was reported, the classifier diagnosed cytomegalovirus status with high specificity and sensitivity. As a later analysis revealed, the rate of TCR association differed by HLA locus, with DRB1 most and HLA-C fewest.

In the PCR, 60 Vbeta and 13 Jbeta primers were used. The data were produced by immunoSEQ multiplex PCR, yet TCRdb's version contains in-frame clones alone and is incomplete. The table has approximately 160,000 clones, approximately 80% seen once. As for the donors, each was a healthy bone marrow donor. To note about this clone: Its antigen is as yet unknown. The junction departs from germline at one end; a sequencing error may be responsible.

The V gene's germline CDR1 is SEHNR and CDR2 FQNEAQ (reference sequence). This CDR3 has 15 amino acids. The sample comprised PBMCs. The chain carries TRBV7-9 and TRBJ2-7; D is perhaps TRBD2 (6 bases). This receptor was identified in a young man in good health and CMV-seronegative. DNA for the CDR3: TGTTCCAGCAGCTTATTTTTAGGACCAGCGGGCGAGCAGTACTTC. This gives the protein CSSSLFLGPAGEQYF. The entire variable domain, with the rest obtained from reference TRBV7-9 and TRBJ2-7, is as follows: DTGVSQNPRHKITKRGQNVTFRCDPISEHNRLYWYRQTLGQGPEFLTYFQNEAQLEKSRLLSDRFSAERPKGSFSTLEIQRTEQGDSAMYLCSSSLFLGPAGEQYFGPGTRLTVT.